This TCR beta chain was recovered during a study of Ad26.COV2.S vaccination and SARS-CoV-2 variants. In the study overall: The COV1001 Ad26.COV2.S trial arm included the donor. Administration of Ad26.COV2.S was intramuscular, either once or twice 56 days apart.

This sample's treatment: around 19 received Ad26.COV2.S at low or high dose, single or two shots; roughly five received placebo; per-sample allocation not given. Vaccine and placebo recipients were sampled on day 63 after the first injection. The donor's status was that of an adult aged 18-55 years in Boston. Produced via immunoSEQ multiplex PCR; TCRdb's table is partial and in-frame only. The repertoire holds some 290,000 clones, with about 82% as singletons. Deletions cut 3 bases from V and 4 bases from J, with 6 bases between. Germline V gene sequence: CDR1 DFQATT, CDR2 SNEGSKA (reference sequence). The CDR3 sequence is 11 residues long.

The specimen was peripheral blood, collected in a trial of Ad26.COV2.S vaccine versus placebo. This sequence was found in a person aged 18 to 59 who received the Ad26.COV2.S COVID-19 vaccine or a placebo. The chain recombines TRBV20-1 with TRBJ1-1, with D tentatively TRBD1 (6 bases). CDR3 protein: CSASRGTEAFF. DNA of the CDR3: TGCAGTGCTAGCAGGGGCACTGAAGCTTTCTTT.